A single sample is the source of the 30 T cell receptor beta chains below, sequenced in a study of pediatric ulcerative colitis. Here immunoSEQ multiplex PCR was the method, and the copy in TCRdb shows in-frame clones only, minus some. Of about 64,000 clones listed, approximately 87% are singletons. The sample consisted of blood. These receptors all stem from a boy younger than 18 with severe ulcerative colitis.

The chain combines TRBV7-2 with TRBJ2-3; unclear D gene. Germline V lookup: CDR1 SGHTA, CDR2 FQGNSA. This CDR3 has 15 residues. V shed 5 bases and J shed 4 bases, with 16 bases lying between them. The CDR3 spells CASSPRHPPPDTQYF. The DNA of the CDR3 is TGTGCCAGCAGCCCTAGACATCCCCCCCCAGATACGCAGTATTTT.

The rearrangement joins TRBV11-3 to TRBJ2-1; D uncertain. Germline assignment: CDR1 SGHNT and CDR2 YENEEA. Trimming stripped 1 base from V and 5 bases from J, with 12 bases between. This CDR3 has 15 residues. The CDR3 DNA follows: TGTGCCAGCAGCTTAGTTGTTTCCCCCAACAATGAGCAGTTCTTC. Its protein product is CASSLVVSPNNEQFF.

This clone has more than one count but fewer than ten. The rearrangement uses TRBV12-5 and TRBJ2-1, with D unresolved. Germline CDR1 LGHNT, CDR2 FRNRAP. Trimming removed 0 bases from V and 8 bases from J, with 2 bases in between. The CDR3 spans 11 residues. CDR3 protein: CASGLVDEQFF. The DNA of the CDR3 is TGTGCTAGTGGTTTGGTGGATGAGCAGTTCTTC. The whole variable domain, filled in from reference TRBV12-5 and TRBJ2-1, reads DARVTQTPRHKVTEMGQEVTMRCQPILGHNTVFWYRQTMMQGLELLAYFRNRAPLDDSGMPKDRFSAEMPDATLATLKIQPSEPRDSAVYFCASGLVDEQFFGPGTRLTVL.

The CDR3 DNA reads as TGTGCCAGCAGCGACCCCCTACCGGGGGGGTACAATGAGCAGTTCTTC. This codes for CASSDPLPGGYNEQFF. This chain joins TRBV9 and TRBJ2-1; 8 positions match TRBD2. V dropped 3 bases and J dropped 4; count of bases not matched to a gene: 9. CDR3 length equals 16 residues. Germline lookup yields CDR1 SGDLS and CDR2 YYNGEE. The entire variable domain, with the rest obtained from reference TRBV9 and TRBJ2-1, is as follows: DSGVTQTPKHLITATGQRVTLRCSPRSGDLSVYWYQQSLDQGLQFLIQYYNGEERAKGNILERFSAQQFPDLHSELNLSSLELGDSALYFCASSDPLPGGYNEQFFGPGTRLTVL.

CDR3 protein: CASSLGTASFGYTF. CDR3 nucleotide sequence: TGTGCCAGCAGCTTAGGGACAGCCTCCTTCGGCTACACCTTC. The chain combines TRBV7-2 with TRBJ1-2, with a tentative D call TRBD1 (6 bases). This CDR3 contains 14 residues. V dropped 1 base and J dropped 8 bases, with 14 bases sitting between them. The V gene's germline CDR1 is SGHTA and CDR2 FQGNSA.

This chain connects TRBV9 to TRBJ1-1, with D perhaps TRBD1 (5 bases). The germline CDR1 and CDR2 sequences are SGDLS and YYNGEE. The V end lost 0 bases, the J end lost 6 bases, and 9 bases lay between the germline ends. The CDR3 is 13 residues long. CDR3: CASSVVQGPEAFF. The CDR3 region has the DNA TGTGCCAGCAGCGTAGTTCAGGGTCCTGAAGCTTTCTTT.

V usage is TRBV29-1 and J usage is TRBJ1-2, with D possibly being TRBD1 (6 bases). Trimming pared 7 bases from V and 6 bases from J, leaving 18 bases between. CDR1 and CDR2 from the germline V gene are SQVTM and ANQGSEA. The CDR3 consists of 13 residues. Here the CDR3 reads CSGGPQGFDGYTF. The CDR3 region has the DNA TGCAGCGGTGGCCCACAGGGATTTGATGGCTACACCTTC.

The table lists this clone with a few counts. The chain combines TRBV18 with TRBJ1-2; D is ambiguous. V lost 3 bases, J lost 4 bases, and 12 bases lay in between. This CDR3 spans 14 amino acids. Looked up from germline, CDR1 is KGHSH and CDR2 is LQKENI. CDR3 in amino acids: CASSPGQETYGYTF. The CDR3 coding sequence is TGTGCCAGCTCACCCGGGCAGGAAACCTATGGCTACACCTTC.

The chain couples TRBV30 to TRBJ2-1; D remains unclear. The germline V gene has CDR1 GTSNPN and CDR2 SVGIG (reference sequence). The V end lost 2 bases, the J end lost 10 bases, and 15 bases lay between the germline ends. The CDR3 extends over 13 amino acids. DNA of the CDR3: TGTGCCTGGAGTCCACCTTCACGGTGGGAGCAGTTCTTC. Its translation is CAWSPPSRWEQFF.

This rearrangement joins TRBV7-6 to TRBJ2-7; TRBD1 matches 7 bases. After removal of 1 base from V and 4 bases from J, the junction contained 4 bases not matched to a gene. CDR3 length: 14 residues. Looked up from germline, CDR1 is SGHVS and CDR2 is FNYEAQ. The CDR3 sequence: CASSLGVRGYEQYF. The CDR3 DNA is TGTGCCAGCAGCTTAGGGGTCAGGGGGTACGAGCAGTACTTC.

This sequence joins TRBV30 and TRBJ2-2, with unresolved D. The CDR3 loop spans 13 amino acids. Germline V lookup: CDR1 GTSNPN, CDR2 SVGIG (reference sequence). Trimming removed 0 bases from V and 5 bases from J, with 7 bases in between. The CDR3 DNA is TGTGCCTGGAGTGTACGTTCGACCGGGGAGCTGTTTTTT. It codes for CAWSVRSTGELFF.

CDR3 protein: CASSQPASLTGELFF. The CDR3, as DNA: TGCGCCAGCAGCCAACCAGCTTCTCTCACCGGGGAGCTGTTTTTT. This chain joins TRBV4-1 and TRBJ2-2; D unresolved. Trimming left V 2 bases short and J 4 bases short, with 11 bases between. This CDR3 spans 15 amino acids. The germline CDR1 and CDR2 sequences are MGHRA and YSYEKL.

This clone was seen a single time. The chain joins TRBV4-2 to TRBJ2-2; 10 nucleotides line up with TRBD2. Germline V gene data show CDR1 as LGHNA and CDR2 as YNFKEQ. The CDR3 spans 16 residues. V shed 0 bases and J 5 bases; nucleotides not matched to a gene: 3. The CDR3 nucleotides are TGTGCCAGCAGCCAAGAAGGACTAGCGGTTACCGGGGAGCTGTTTTTT. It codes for CASSQEGLAVTGELFF.

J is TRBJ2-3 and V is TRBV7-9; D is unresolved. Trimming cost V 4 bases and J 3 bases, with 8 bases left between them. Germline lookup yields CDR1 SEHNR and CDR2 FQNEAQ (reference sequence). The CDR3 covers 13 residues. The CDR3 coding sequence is TGTGCCAGCAGCTCCGATATAACAGATACGCAGTATTTT. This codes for CASSSDITDTQYF.

As DNA, the CDR3 is TGCGCCAGCAGCTTGCCACCCAACAATGAGCAGTTCTTC. Its translation: CASSLPPNNEQFF. The chain combines TRBV5-1 with TRBJ2-1; D not certain. The germline gives CDR1 SGHRS, CDR2 YFSETQ. The CDR3 length is 13 residues. Trimming took off 1 base at V and 5 bases at J, with 7 bases between the two ends.

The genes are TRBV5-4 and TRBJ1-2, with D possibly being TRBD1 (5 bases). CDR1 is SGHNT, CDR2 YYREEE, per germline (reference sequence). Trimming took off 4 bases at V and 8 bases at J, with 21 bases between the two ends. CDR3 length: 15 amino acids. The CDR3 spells CASSSFSPGTRGYTF. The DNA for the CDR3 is TGTGCCAGCAGCAGTTTTTCACCAGGGACCCGGGGCTACACCTTC.

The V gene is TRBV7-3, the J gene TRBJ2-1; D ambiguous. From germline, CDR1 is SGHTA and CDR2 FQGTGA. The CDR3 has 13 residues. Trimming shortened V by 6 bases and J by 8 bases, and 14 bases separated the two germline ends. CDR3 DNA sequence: TGTGCCAGCAGTCTCGGACCAGGCTATGAGCAGTTCTTC. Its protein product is CASSLGPGYEQFF.

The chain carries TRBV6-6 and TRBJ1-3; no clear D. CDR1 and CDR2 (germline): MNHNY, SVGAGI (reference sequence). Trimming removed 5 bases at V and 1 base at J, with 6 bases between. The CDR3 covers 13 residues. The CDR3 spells CASSGRSGNTIYF. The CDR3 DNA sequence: TGTGCCAGCAGTGGACGTTCTGGAAACACCATATATTTT.

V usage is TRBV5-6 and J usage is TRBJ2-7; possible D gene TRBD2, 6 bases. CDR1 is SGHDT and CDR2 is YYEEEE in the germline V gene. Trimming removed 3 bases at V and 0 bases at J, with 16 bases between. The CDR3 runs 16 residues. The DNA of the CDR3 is TGTGCCAGCAGCTCAACCGGGGGAGAGGGCTCCTACGAGCAGTACTTC. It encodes CASSSTGGEGSYEQYF.

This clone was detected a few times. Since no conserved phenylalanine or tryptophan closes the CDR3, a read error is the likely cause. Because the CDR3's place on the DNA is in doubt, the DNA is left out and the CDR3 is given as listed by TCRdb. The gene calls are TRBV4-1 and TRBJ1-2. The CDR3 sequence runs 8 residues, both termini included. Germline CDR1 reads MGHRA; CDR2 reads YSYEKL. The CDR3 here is CASSQVEV.

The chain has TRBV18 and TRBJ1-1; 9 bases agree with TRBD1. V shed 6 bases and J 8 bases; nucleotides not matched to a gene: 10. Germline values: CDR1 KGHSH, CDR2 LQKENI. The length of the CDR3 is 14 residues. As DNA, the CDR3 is TGTGCCAGCTCTCGCGGGACAGGGTTTGGGGAAGCTTTCTTT. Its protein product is CASSRGTGFGEAFF.

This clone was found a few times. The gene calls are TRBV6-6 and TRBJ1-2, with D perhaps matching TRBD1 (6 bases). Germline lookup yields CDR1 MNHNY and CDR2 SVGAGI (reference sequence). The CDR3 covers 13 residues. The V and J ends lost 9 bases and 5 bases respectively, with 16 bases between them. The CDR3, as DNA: TGTGCCAGTACAGGGTCGGGAGGGTATGGCTACACCTTC. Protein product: CASTGSGGYGYTF.

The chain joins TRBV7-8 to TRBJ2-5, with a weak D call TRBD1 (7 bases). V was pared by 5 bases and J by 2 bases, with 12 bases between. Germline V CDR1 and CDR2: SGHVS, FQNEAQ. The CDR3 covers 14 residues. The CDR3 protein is CASSRGRGQETQYF. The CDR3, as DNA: TGTGCCAGCAGCAGGGGGCGGGGTCAAGAGACCCAGTACTTC.

In nucleotides, the CDR3 is TGTGCCACCAGCAGAGACGGCACGAGCTCCTACGAGCAGTACTTC. Translated, it gives CATSRDGTSSYEQYF. The chain is built from TRBV15 and TRBJ2-7; D remains unclear. Per germline, CDR1 LNHNV and CDR2 YYDKDF (reference sequence). CDR3 size: 15 residues. V dropped 0 bases and J dropped 0 bases, with 9 bases sitting between them. The full variable domain, with the rest looked up from reference TRBV15 and TRBJ2-7, is DAMVIQNPRYQVTQFGKPVTLSCSQTLNHNVMYWYQQKSSQAPKLLFHYYDKDFNNEADTPDNFQSRRPNTSFCFLDIRSPGLGDTAMYLCATSRDGTSSYEQYFGPGTRLTVT.

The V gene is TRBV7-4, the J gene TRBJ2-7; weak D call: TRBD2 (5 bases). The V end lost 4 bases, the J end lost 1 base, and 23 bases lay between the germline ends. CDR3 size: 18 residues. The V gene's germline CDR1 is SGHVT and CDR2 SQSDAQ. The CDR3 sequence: CASSSPVVASPLSYEQYF. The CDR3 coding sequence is TGTGCCAGCAGCTCGCCTGTGGTAGCGAGTCCGCTATCCTACGAGCAGTACTTC.

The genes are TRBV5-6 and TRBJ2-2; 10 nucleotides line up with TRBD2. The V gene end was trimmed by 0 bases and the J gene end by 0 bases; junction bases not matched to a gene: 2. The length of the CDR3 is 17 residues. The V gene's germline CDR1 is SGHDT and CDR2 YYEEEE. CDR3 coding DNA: TGTGCCAGCAGCTTGGGACTAGCGGGCTCGAACACCGGGGAGCTGTTTTTT. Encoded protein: CASSLGLAGSNTGELFF. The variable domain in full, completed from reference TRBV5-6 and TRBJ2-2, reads DAGVTQSPTHLIKTRGQQVTLRCSPKSGHDTVSWYQQALGQGPQFIFQYYEEEERQRGNFPDRFSGHQFPNYSSELNVNALLLGDSALYLCASSLGLAGSNTGELFFGEGSRLTVL.

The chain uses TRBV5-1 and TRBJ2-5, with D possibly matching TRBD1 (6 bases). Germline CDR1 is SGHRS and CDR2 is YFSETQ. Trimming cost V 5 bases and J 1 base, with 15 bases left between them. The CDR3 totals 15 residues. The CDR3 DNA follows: TGCGCCAGCAGGAGTTTAGACAGGACCCAAGAGACCCAGTACTTC. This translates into CASRSLDRTQETQYF. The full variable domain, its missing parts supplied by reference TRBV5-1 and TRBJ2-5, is KAGVTQTPRYLIKTRGQQVTLSCSPISGHRSVSWYQQTPGQGLQFLFEYFSETQRNKGNFPGRFSGRQFSNSRSEMNVSTLELGDSALYLCASRSLDRTQETQYFGPGTRLLVL.

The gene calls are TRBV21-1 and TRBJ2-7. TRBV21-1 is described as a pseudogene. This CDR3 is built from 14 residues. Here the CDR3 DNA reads TGTGCCAGCAGCAAAGTGGGCCTGAGCTGGGGGCAGTACTTC. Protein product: CASSKVGLSWGQYF.

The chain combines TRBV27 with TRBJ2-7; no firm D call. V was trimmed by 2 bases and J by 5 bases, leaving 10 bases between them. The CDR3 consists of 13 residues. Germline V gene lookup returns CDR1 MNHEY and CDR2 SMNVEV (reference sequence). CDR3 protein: CASSLEGSDEQYF. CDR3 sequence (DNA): TGTGCCAGCAGTTTAGAAGGGTCGGACGAGCAGTACTTC.

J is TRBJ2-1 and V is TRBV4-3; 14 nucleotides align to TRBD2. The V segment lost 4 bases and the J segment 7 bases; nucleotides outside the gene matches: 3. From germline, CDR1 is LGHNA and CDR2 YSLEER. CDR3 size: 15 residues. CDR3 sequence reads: CASSPRTSGRNEQFF. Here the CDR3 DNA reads TGCGCCAGCAGCCCCCGGACTAGCGGGAGGAATGAGCAGTTCTTC.